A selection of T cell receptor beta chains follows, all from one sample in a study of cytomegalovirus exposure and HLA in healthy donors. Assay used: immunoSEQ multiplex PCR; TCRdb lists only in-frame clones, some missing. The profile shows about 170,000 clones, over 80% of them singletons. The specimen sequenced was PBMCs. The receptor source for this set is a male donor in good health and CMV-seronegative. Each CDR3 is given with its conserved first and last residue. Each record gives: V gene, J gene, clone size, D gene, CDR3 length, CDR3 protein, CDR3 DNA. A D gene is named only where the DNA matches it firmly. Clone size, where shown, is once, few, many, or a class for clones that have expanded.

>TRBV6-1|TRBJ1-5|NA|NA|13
CASSPGGAQPQHF
TGTGCCAGCAGTCCAGGTGGTGCTCAGCCCCAGCATTTT
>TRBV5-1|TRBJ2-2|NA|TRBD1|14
CASSLRQGTGELFF
TGCGCCAGCAGCCTGAGACAGGGGACCGGGGAGCTGTTTTTT
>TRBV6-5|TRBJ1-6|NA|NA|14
CASSLQGKVEPLHF
TGTGCCAGCAGCCTTCAGGGGAAAGTAGAGCCCCTCCACTTT
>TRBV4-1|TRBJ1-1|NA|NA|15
CASSQDGAYLTEAFF
TGCGCCAGCAGCCAAGATGGGGCGTATCTCACTGAAGCTTTCTTT
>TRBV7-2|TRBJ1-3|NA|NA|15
CASSLARGEGNTIYF
TGTGCCAGCAGCTTAGCGCGGGGGGAAGGAAACACCATATATTTT
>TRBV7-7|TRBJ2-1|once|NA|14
CASTQGEGVAEQFF
TGTGCTAGCACCCAAGGCGAGGGGGTCGCTGAGCAGTTCTTC
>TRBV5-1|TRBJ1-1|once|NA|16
CASSFTRARGNTEAFF
TGCGCCAGCAGCTTTACGAGGGCCCGGGGGAACACTGAAGCTTTCTTT
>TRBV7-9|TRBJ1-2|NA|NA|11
CASSGEGPLTF
TGTGCCAGCTCAGGGGAGGGTCCCCTCACCTTC
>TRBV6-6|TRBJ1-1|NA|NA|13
CASSYVANTEAFF
TGTGCCAGCAGTTACGTGGCGAACACTGAAGCTTTCTTT
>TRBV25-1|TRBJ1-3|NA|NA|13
CASSRVSGNTIYF
TGTGCCAGCAGTCGGGTCTCTGGAAACACCATATATTTT
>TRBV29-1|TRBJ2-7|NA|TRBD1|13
CSVAQGRNAEQYF
TGCAGCGTCGCACAGGGGCGGAACGCCGAGCAGTACTTC
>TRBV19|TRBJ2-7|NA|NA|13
CASSVTGSDEQYF
TGTGCCAGTAGTGTCACAGGGTCCGACGAGCAGTACTTC
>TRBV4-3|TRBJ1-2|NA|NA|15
CASSQGAGANYGYTF
TGCGCCAGCAGCCAAGGTGCAGGGGCTAACTATGGCTACACCTTC
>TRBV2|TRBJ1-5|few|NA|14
CASSDRRTNQPQHF
TGTGCCAGCAGTGATAGACGGACAAATCAGCCCCAGCATTTT
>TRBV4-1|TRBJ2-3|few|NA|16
CASSRQGSASTDTQYF
TGCGCCAGCAGCCGGCAAGGAAGCGCCAGCACAGATACGCAGTATTTT
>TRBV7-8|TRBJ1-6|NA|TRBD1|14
CASSSGQLNSPLHF
TGTGCCAGCAGCTCGGGACAGCTTAATTCACCCCTCCACTTT
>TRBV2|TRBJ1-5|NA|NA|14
CASSQDSFLQPQHF
TGTGCCAGCAGTCAGGACAGCTTCTTGCAGCCCCAGCATTTT
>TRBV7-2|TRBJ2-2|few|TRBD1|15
CASSLRTGQGKELFF
TGTGCCAGCAGCTTACGAACGGGACAGGGGAAGGAGCTGTTTTTT
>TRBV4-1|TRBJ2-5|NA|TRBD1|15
CASSPDRGPGETQYF
TGCGCCAGCAGCCCGGACAGGGGGCCGGGAGAGACCCAGTACTTC
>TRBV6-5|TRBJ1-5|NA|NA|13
CASSYYSNQPQHF
TGTGCCAGCAGCTATTATAGCAATCAGCCCCAGCATTTT
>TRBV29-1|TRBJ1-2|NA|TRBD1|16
CSVFPWKAGTGDGYTF
TGCAGCGTTTTCCCGTGGAAGGCCGGGACAGGCGACGGCTACACCTTC
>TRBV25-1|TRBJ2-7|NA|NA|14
CASSELGLTYEQYF
TGTGCCAGCAGTGAGCTCGGACTAACCTACGAGCAGTACTTC
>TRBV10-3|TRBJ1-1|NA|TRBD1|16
CAIRAGMTGRNTEAFF
TGTGCCATCAGGGCTGGGATGACAGGGCGGAACACTGAAGCTTTCTTT
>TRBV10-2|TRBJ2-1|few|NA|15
CASSDWQGSHNEQFF
TGCGCCAGCAGTGACTGGCAGGGGAGTCACAATGAGCAGTTCTTC
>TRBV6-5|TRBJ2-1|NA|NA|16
CASSYRSEETYNEQFF
TGTGCCAGCAGTTACCGCAGCGAGGAAACCTACAATGAGCAGTTCTTC
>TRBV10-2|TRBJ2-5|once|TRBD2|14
CASSESGGPQTQYF
TGCGCCAGCAGTGAGTCGGGAGGGCCTCAGACCCAGTACTTC
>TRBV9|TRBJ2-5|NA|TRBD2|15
CASSLSGGVRETQYF
TGTGCCAGCAGCCTTAGCGGGGGGGTGCGAGAGACCCAGTACTTC
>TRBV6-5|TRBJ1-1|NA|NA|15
CASSYDAGMNTEAFF
TGTGCCAGCAGTTACGATGCAGGGATGAACACTGAAGCTTTCTTT
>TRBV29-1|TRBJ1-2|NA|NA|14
CSVIAGNTNYGYTF
TGCAGCGTTATTGCGGGGAACACTAACTATGGCTACACCTTC
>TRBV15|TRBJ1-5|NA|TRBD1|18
CATSRDPGDRGGNQPQHF
TGTGCCACCAGCAGAGATCCCGGGGACAGGGGAGGCAATCAGCCCCAGCATTTT
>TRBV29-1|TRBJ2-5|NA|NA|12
CSVAVAQETQYF
TGCAGCGTTGCTGTGGCCCAAGAGACCCAGTACTTC
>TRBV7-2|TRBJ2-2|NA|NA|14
CASSLQDNTGELFF
TGTGCCAGCAGCCTACAGGATAACACCGGGGAGCTGTTTTTT
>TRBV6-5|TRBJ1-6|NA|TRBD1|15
CASRGPGQYNSPLHF
TGTGCCAGCAGGGGACCGGGACAGTATAATTCACCCCTCCACTTT
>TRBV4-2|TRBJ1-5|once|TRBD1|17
CASSQDGGQGNNQPQHF
TGTGCCAGCAGCCAAGATGGAGGACAGGGGAACAATCAGCCCCAGCATTTT
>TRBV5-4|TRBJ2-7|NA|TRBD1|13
CASSFGQTGEQYF
TGTGCCAGCAGCTTCGGACAGACAGGGGAGCAGTACTTC
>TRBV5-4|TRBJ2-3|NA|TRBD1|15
CASSSPGQGADTQYF
TGTGCCAGCAGCTCGCCGGGACAGGGGGCAGATACGCAGTATTTT
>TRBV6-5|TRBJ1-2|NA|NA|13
CASSYADSYGYTF
TGTGCCAGCAGTTACGCGGACAGCTATGGCTACACCTTC
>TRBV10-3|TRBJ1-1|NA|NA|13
CAISVGGDPEAFF
TGTGCCATCAGTGTAGGGGGGGACCCTGAAGCTTTCTTT
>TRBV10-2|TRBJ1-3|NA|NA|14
CASSESAAGNTIYF
TGCGCCAGCAGTGAGTCCGCAGCTGGAAACACCATATATTTT
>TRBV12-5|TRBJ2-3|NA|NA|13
CASGLGSSDTQYF
TGTGCTAGTGGTTTAGGTAGCTCAGATACGCAGTATTTT
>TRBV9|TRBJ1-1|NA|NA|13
CASSVVGTTEAFF
TGTGCCAGCAGCGTAGTTGGGACAACTGAAGCTTTCTTT
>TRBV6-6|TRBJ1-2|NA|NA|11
CASRREDGYTF
TGTGCCAGCAGACGTGAGGATGGCTACACCTTC
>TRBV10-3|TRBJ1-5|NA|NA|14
CAISGGDSNQPQHF
TGTGCCATCAGCGGCGGGGATAGCAATCAGCCCCAGCATTTT
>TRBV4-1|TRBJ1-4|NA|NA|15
CASSQVPPPREKLFF
TGCGCCAGCAGCCAAGTTCCTCCCCCGAGGGAAAAACTGTTTTTT
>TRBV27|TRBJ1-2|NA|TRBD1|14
CASSLQRQGLGYTF
TGTGCCAGCAGTTTACAGAGACAGGGGTTGGGCTACACCTTC
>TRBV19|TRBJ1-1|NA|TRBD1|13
CASSMDTGVRAFF
TGTGCCAGTAGTATGGATACAGGGGTTAGAGCTTTCTTT
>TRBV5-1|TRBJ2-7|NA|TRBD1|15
CASSYRGGSSYEQYF
TGCGCCAGCAGCTACAGGGGTGGGAGCTCCTACGAGCAGTACTTC
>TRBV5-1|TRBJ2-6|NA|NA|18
CASSLSVQGLAGANVLTF
TGCGCCAGCAGCTTGTCGGTCCAGGGCCTTGCTGGGGCCAACGTCCTGACTTTC
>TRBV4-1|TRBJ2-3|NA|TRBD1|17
CASSQGRTGVRTDTQYF
TGCGCCAGCAGCCAAGGACGGACAGGGGTAAGGACAGATACGCAGTATTTT
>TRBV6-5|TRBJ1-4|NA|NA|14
CTSSLGGSDEKLFF
TGTACCAGCAGTTTAGGAGGATCCGATGAAAAACTGTTTTTT
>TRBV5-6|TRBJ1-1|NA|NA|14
CASSPPGHGTEAFF
TGTGCCAGCAGCCCCCCAGGGCATGGGACTGAAGCTTTCTTT
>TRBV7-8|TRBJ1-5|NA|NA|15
CASSLAGDSNQPQHF
TGTGCCAGCAGCTTAGCAGGAGACAGCAATCAGCCCCAGCATTTT
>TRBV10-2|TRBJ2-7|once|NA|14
CASSSADSSYEQYF
TGCGCCAGCAGTTCGGCGGACAGCTCCTACGAGCAGTACTTC
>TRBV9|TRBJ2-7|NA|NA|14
CASSPADSSYEQYF
TGTGCCAGCAGCCCAGCGGACAGTTCCTACGAGCAGTACTTC
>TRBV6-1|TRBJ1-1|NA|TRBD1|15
CASRARTGMIAEAFF
TGTGCCAGCAGAGCCCGGACAGGGATGATCGCTGAAGCTTTCTTT
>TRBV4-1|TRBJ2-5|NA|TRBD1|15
CASSQPDRGQETQYF
TGCGCCAGCAGCCAACCCGACAGGGGACAAGAGACCCAGTACTTC
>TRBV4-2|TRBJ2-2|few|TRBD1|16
CASSPAETGAGGELFF
TGTGCCAGCAGCCCCGCGGAGACAGGGGCGGGCGGGGAGCTGTTTTTT